The next 5 T cell receptor beta chains were all read from a single sample in a study of shared clonotypes between healthy human individuals. Assay used: immunoSEQ multiplex PCR; TCRdb lists only in-frame clones, some missing. The sample shows some 2,100,000 clones, under 95% of them seen only once. CD45RO-negative, CCR7-positively selected cells formed the naive CD8 fraction, excluding terminally differentiated effector memory CD45RA+ cells. Sequenced sample: naive CD8+ T cells from PBMCs. The origin of the receptors is a man younger than 35 in good health. Some clones in this sample may be carry-over from other donors' samples.

This chain uses TRBV6-6 with TRBJ2-1; maybe TRBD1 (6 bases). V lost 0 bases to trimming and J lost 4 bases, with 13 bases between them. From germline, CDR1 is MNHNY and CDR2 SVGAGI (reference sequence). The CDR3 contains 16 residues. CDR3 sequence: CASSYSGGQLYNEQFF. The CDR3 DNA reads TGTGCCAGCAGTTACTCTGGTGGACAGCTGTACAATGAGCAGTTCTTC.

This chain uses TRBV10-1 with TRBJ2-6, with D possibly TRBD1 on 5 matching bases. The CDR3 is 14 residues long. Germline V CDR1 and CDR2: WNHNN, SYGVQD (reference sequence). V was trimmed by 6 bases and J by 4 bases, leaving 10 bases between them. The CDR3 loop is CASSATAGANVLTF. The CDR3 nucleotides read TGCGCCAGCAGCGCGACAGCAGGGGCCAACGTCCTGACTTTC.

The rearrangement links TRBV29-1 to TRBJ2-2, with D tentatively TRBD2 (5 bases). The CDR3 is 13 residues long. CDR1 is SQVTM and CDR2 is ANQGSEA in the germline V gene. V was clipped by 7 bases and J by 7 bases, with 16 bases between them. DNA for the CDR3: TGCAGCGCCCCCCCGGGGATGAGCGGGGAGCTGTTTTTT. Amino acid sequence: CSAPPGMSGELFF.

This chain connects TRBV19 to TRBJ2-2, with 9 bases that match TRBD1. This CDR3 spans 16 amino acids. The junction had 6 bases not matched to a gene; V was cut back by 5 bases and J by 2 bases. Germline lookup yields CDR1 LNHDA and CDR2 SQIVND (reference sequence). The CDR3 coding sequence is TGTGCCAGTAGTTATAACAGGGGGCAAAACACCGGGGAGCTGTTTTTT. This sequence encodes CASSYNRGQNTGELFF.

The J gene is TRBJ2-5, the V gene TRBV15; TRBD1 or TRBD2 may be the D gene (5 bases each). Germline CDR1 reads LNHNV; CDR2 reads YYDKDF (reference sequence). V was cut by 3 bases and J by 2 bases, with 13 bases left in between. The CDR3 runs 15 residues. DNA of the CDR3: TGTGCCACCAGCAGTGGGGGACCAATACAAGAGACCCAGTACTTC. It specifies CATSSGGPIQETQYF.